These 18 T cell receptor beta chains were sequenced from one sample in a study of PD-1 blockade in classical Hodgkin lymphoma. Time point indicated: cycle 4 day 1 (C4D1), after 5 to 7 weeks of nivolumab. Each patient experienced a relapse that followed autologous stem cell transplantation, and brentuximab vedotin exposure varied. The data were produced by immunoSEQ multiplex PCR, yet TCRdb's version contains in-frame clones alone and is incomplete. The sample has around 25,000 clones; around 70% are singletons. This specimen consisted of peripheral blood mononuclear cells (PBMCs), obtained before the fourth cycle of nivolumab. The source of these receptors is a human donor with classical Hodgkin lymphoma.

As for this clone: The identical CDR3 is also encoded by other nucleotide sequences in the sample. The genes are TRBV19 and TRBJ1-2, with TRBD1 matching 7 bases. Germline CDR1 and CDR2: LNHDA and SQIVND (reference sequence). V trimming: 6 bases; J trimming: 7 bases; junction bases outside the gene matches: 11. CDR3 length equals 14 residues. CDR3 coding DNA: TGTGCCAGTAGCGAACAGACAGGGTCGGGTGGCTACACCTTC. It is translated as CASSEQTGSGGYTF.

This CDR3 is CSVGRAYNEQFF. The DNA for the CDR3 is TGCAGCGTTGGTAGAGCCTACAATGAGCAGTTCTTC. This chain uses TRBV29-1 with TRBJ2-1; D unclear. The CDR3 totals 12 residues. Trimming left V 4 bases short and J 2 bases short, with 6 bases between. The V gene's germline CDR1 is SQVTM and CDR2 ANQGSEA.

This chain links TRBV2 with TRBJ2-1; D remains ambiguous. This CDR3 region has 11 residues. Germline lookup yields CDR1 SNHLY and CDR2 FYNNEI. The germline V and J ends were trimmed by 8 bases and 3 bases, with 5 bases remaining between them. This CDR3 reads CASGVYNEQFF. The CDR3 nucleotides read TGTGCCAGCGGCGTCTACAATGAGCAGTTCTTC.

The V gene is TRBV19, the J gene TRBJ1-3; 8 nucleotides agree with TRBD1. V lost 3 bases and J lost 3; bases outside the gene matches: 13. Germline V gene data show CDR1 as LNHDA and CDR2 as SQIVND (reference sequence). The length of the CDR3 is 18 residues. The CDR3: CASSIWSPLTGDGNTIYF. CDR3 DNA sequence: TGTGCCAGTAGTATTTGGAGCCCTCTGACAGGGGATGGAAACACCATATATTTT.

With respect to this clone: Germline and junction disagree at one end, which may indicate a read error. This sequence joins TRBV7-8 and TRBJ2-7, with D unclear. CDR1 is SGHVS and CDR2 is FQNEAQ in the germline V gene. The CDR3 runs 11 residues. CDR3: CASRHSYEQYF. In DNA, the CDR3 is TGTGCCAGCAGGCACTCCTACGAGCAGTATTTC.

The V gene is TRBV9, the J gene TRBJ2-1; possible D gene TRBD2, 6 bases. Germline V lookup: CDR1 SGDLS, CDR2 YYNGEE. The CDR3 has 15 residues. V was pared by 4 bases and J by 2 bases, with 13 bases between. Here the CDR3 DNA reads TGTGCCAGCAGCACCCGGGACTTCACCTACAATGAGCAGTTCTTC. This encodes CASSTRDFTYNEQFF.

This chain links TRBV5-4 with TRBJ2-3; D is perhaps TRBD2 (5 bases). Germline assignment: CDR1 SGHNT and CDR2 YYREEE (reference sequence). With 1 base removed from V and 1 base from J, the gap between germline ends came to 13 bases. The CDR3 has 16 amino acids. CDR3 coding DNA: TGTGCCAGCAGCTTGTTTTACGGGATCGGCACAGATACGCAGTATTTT. This sequence encodes CASSLFYGIGTDTQYF.

The chain is built from TRBV7-9 and TRBJ1-4; 8 bases map to TRBD1. There are 16 residues in the CDR3. V shed 1 base and J 7 bases; nucleotides not matched to a gene: 8. Germline V CDR1 and CDR2: SEHNR, FQNEAQ (reference sequence). The CDR3 DNA is TGTGCCAGCAGCTTAGGGACAGGGAATCCGCCTGAAAAACTGTTTTTT. Its translation: CASSLGTGNPPEKLFF.

The chain joins TRBV2 to TRBJ2-2, with 10 bases lining up with TRBD2. V trimming: 8 bases; J trimming: 1 base; junction bases outside the gene matches: 7. CDR3 length: 16 residues. Germline V lookup: CDR1 SNHLY, CDR2 FYNNEI. CDR3 DNA: TGTGCCAGCGGGGATTGGACTAGCGGGAACACCGGGGAGCTGTTTTTT. Amino acid sequence: CASGDWTSGNTGELFF. Full variable domain (rest looked up from reference TRBV2 and TRBJ2-2): EPEVTQTPSHQVTQMGQEVILRCVPISNHLYFYWYRQILGQKVEFLVSFYNNEISEKSEIFDDQFSVERPDGSNFTLKIRSTKLEDSAMYFCASGDWTSGNTGELFFGEGSRLTVL.

This clone was observed once. The V call is TRBV10-3, the J call TRBJ1-5, with 9 bases aligning to TRBD1. There are 17 residues in the CDR3. J lost 5 bases, V lost 0 bases, and 8 bases had no gene match. Germline CDR1 ENHRY, CDR2 SYGVKD. CDR3 residues: CAISESGTGGADQPQHF. As DNA, the CDR3 is TGTGCCATCAGTGAGTCGGGTACAGGGGGCGCGGATCAGCCCCAGCATTTT.

This CDR3 is CASTTGSSYNSPLHF. CDR3 in DNA: TGCGCCAGCACCACGGGGAGCTCCTATAATTCACCCCTCCACTTT. The chain joins TRBV5-1 to TRBJ1-6, with unresolved D. The germline V gene encodes CDR1 SGHRS and CDR2 YFSETQ. This CDR3 comprises 15 residues. Trimming removed 6 bases from V and 0 bases from J, with 10 bases in between.

The V gene is TRBV30, the J gene TRBJ1-2, with D possibly being TRBD1 (6 bases). CDR3 length: 13 amino acids. Trimming removed 5 bases from V and 4 bases from J, with 14 bases in between. Germline CDR1 is GTSNPN and CDR2 is SVGIG (reference sequence). The CDR3: CAWHRDPPYGYTF. CDR3 in DNA: TGTGCCTGGCACAGGGATCCTCCCTATGGCTACACCTTC.

The chain is built from TRBV7-6 and TRBJ1-2; the D gene is possibly TRBD1 (5 bases). V lost 5 bases and J 4 bases, leaving 14 bases between the germline ends. Germline CDR1 reads SGHVS; CDR2 reads FNYEAQ. The length of the CDR3 is 14 residues. Written as DNA, the CDR3 is TGTGCCAGCAGCCTCGGCGGGGGAGCCTATGGCTACACCTTC. Its translation is CASSLGGGAYGYTF.

The chain is built from TRBV4-3 and TRBJ2-7; tentative D call: TRBD1 (6 bases). This CDR3 contains 16 residues. V dropped 0 bases and J dropped 7 bases, with 19 bases sitting between them. CDR1 and CDR2 (germline): LGHNA, YSLEER. CDR3 sequence (DNA): TGCGCCAGCAGCCAAGATAGGGACACCACCTTGACTGAGCAGTACTTC. Amino acid sequence: CASSQDRDTTLTEQYF.

CDR3 sequence reads: CASSQGQGNTGELFF. The CDR3 DNA reads as TGTGCCAGCTCACAAGGACAGGGCAACACCGGGGAGCTGTTTTTT. This chain joins TRBV18 and TRBJ2-2; 8 positions match TRBD1. Germline V gene lookup returns CDR1 KGHSH and CDR2 LQKENI. V gave up 4 bases and J gave up 2 bases; unmatched junction bases: 3. The CDR3 length is 15 residues.

This clone was recorded a few times. The gene calls are TRBV7-8 and TRBJ1-5; 7 bases agree with TRBD1. With V trimmed by 1 base and J by 5 bases, 8 bases remained unmatched. Germline CDR1 SGHVS, CDR2 FQNEAQ. This CDR3 comprises 16 residues. CDR3 DNA: TGTGCCAGCAGCTTAGAAGGCAGGGGGTTACATCAGCCCCAGCATTTT. Its translation: CASSLEGRGLHQPQHF.

J is TRBJ2-1 and V is TRBV9, with 9 bases identical to TRBD1. Losses at the gene ends were 4 bases for V and 8 bases for J; bases not matched to a gene: 7. CDR1 is SGDLS and CDR2 is YYNGEE in the germline V gene. CDR3 size: 14 residues. The CDR3: CASSFTGTGYEQFF. CDR3 in DNA: TGTGCCAGCAGCTTTACCGGGACAGGGTATGAGCAGTTCTTC.

This clone has only one observation. V is TRBV28 and J is TRBJ2-5; D possibly corresponds to TRBD2 (7 bases). Germline V CDR1 and CDR2: MDHEN, SYDVKM. The V end lost 7 bases, the J end lost 5 bases, and 14 bases lay between the germline ends. The CDR3 length is 13 residues. CDR3 region: CASTRGGVETQYF. In DNA, the CDR3 is TGTGCCAGCACCCGAGGGGGGGTCGAGACCCAGTACTTC.